Below are 20 T cell receptor beta chains sequenced from a single sample in a study of T-cell reconstitution after alpha-beta-depleted transplantation in children. Using unique molecular identifiers, the investigators prepared the TCRbeta library. TCRdb independently ran MiXCR on the PCR reads; one entry per CDR3 protein. The sample consists of 600,000 or so distinct CDR3 sequences, roughly 23% of them appearing once. The sample consisted of PBMCs, mostly from graft donor cells, taken 360 days after TCRalphabeta/CD19-depleted stem cell transplant. These receptors all come from a boy younger than two who had a stem cell transplant for acute myeloid leukemia, so the T cells may come from the graft donor.

This clonotype appeared once. A much larger clone differs by one base, so this may be a read error. No conserved phenylalanine or tryptophan ends this CDR3, so it is likely a read error. This chain joins TRBV7-9 and TRBJ2-3; 10 bases are shared with TRBD2. This CDR3 region has 15 residues. The germline CDR1 and CDR2 sequences are SEHNR and FQNEAQ (reference sequence). The V segment lost 6 bases and the J segment 4 bases; nucleotides outside the gene matches: 7. The chain's CDR3 is CASSSILAGPDTQYV. Here the CDR3 DNA reads TGTGCCAGCAGTTCTATACTAGCGGGGCCAGATACGCAGTATGTT.

This clonotype has at least ten counts. This CDR3 is CAISEPTSGDWNTGELFF. CDR3 nucleotide sequence: TGTGCCATCAGTGAGCCGACTAGCGGAGACTGGAACACCGGGGAGCTGTTTTTT. The chain is built from TRBV10-3 and TRBJ2-2; 9 nucleotides agree with TRBD2. The CDR3 has 18 amino acids. V was clipped by 2 bases and J by 1 base; unmatched bases: 8. Germline V CDR1 and CDR2: ENHRY, SYGVKD.

The chain has TRBV18 and TRBJ2-1; D is undetermined. The V gene's germline CDR1 is KGHSH and CDR2 LQKENI. Trimming took 3 bases from V and 1 from J, leaving 10 bases between them. The CDR3 length is 15 residues. The CDR3, as DNA: TGTGCCAGCTCACCCTCTGTAGGGTCCTACAATGAGCAGTTCTTC. As protein: CASSPSVGSYNEQFF.

In its sample, this clonotype was seen many times. The chain couples TRBV20-1 to TRBJ2-4; D is perhaps TRBD1 (7 bases). Germline V lookup: CDR1 DFQATT, CDR2 SNEGSKA (reference sequence). This CDR3 is built from 14 residues. V was pared by 0 bases and J by 8 bases, with 14 bases between. This chain's CDR3 is CSARDLEGAYIQYF. The CDR3 coding sequence is TGCAGTGCTAGAGATTTGGAGGGGGCTTACATTCAGTACTTC.

The V and J genes are TRBV6-2 or TRBV6-3 and TRBJ2-5, with D possibly matching TRBD1 (5 bases). The CDR3 is made up of 13 amino acids. The V gene's germline CDR1 is MNHEY and CDR2 SVGEGT. V lost 1 base to trimming and J lost 3 bases, with 6 bases between them. CDR3 sequence (DNA): TGTGCCAGCAGTTACTTCAGGGAAGAGACCCAGTACTTC. Translating gives CASSYFREETQYF.

The CDR3 loop is CSARDRRGIRRGVTDTQYF. CDR3 coding DNA: TGCAGTGCTAGAGATCGTAGGGGAATCCGGCGGGGGGTCACAGATACGCAGTATTTT. The chain carries TRBV20-1 and TRBJ2-3; 8 nucleotides agree with TRBD2. Trimming took 0 bases from V and 2 from J; bases not matched to a gene: 16. The CDR3 consists of 19 residues. Per germline, CDR1 DFQATT and CDR2 SNEGSKA (reference sequence).

The chain uses TRBV7-9 and TRBJ2-3, with 9 bases aligning to TRBD2. The V and J ends lost 6 bases and 2 bases, in that order; junction bases with no gene match: 3. The CDR3 sequence is 14 residues long. Looked up from germline, CDR1 is SEHNR and CDR2 is FQNEAQ (reference sequence). The CDR3 nucleotides read TGTGCCAGCAGGCGGACTAGCGACACAGATACGCAGTATTTT. Its protein is CASRRTSDTDTQYF.

The gene calls are TRBV12-3 or TRBV12-4 and TRBJ2-5; 8 nucleotides line up with TRBD1. Germline trimming cut 7 bases from V and 4 bases from J; bases unmatched to any gene: 8. This CDR3 has 14 residues. The CDR3: CASTRGQGRETQYF. Here the CDR3 DNA reads TGTGCCAGCACCCGAGGACAGGGTAGAGAGACCCAGTACTTC.

This clonotype showed up just a few times. The V gene is TRBV7-6, the J gene TRBJ2-5; the D is unclear. The CDR3 is 12 residues long. CDR1 SGHVS and CDR2 FNYEAQ come from the germline V gene. Deletions cut 5 bases from V and 5 bases from J, with 9 bases between. For the CDR3, the DNA is TGTGCCAGCAGCGAAAGCAGGGAGACCCAGTACTTC. It encodes CASSESRETQYF.

This clonotype has only one observation. V is TRBV15 and J is TRBJ2-3; 8 bases are shared with TRBD1. In germline, CDR1 is LNHNV, CDR2 YYDKDF (reference sequence). The ends lost 5 bases at V and 5 bases at J; junction bases unmatched: 21. The CDR3 spans 19 residues. CDR3 nucleotide sequence: TGTGCCACCAGCGGTAGACCGGGACAGGTCGGTCTTTACGGAGATACGCAGTATTTT. Amino acid sequence: CATSGRPGQVGLYGDTQYF.

This clonotype has just a few counts. V is TRBV6-5 and J is TRBJ2-3; perhaps TRBD1 as D (6 bases). The germline V gene encodes CDR1 MNHEY and CDR2 SVGAGI. The germline V and J ends were trimmed by 2 bases and 3 bases, with 15 bases remaining between them. This CDR3 region has 16 residues. CDR3 region: CASSYGPGDHTDTQYF. CDR3 bases: TGTGCCAGCAGTTACGGCCCAGGGGATCATACAGATACGCAGTATTTT.

This chain uses TRBV7-7 with TRBJ2-1; 14 nucleotides align to TRBD2. The CDR3 spans 16 residues. Trimming removed 5 bases from V and 8 bases from J; junction bases left unmatched: 8. Germline V gives CDR1 SSHAT, CDR2 FNYEAQ (reference sequence). CDR3 nucleotide sequence: TGTGCCAGCAGCCTGGGACTAGCGGGGGTGTCCGATGAGCAGTTCTTC. Amino acids: CASSLGLAGVSDEQFF.

This clonotype was recorded at least ten times. CDR3 amino acids: CSARWTSGPHTDTQYF. The CDR3 bases are TGCAGTGCTAGATGGACTAGCGGGCCGCACACAGATACGCAGTATTTT. The rearrangement joins TRBV20-1 to TRBJ2-3; TRBD2 matches at 11 bases. This CDR3 contains 16 residues. The V segment lost 2 bases and the J segment 2 bases; nucleotides outside the gene matches: 6. Germline V gives CDR1 DFQATT, CDR2 SNEGSKA (reference sequence).

V and J are TRBV7-2 and TRBJ1-1, with D uncertain. Looked up from germline, CDR1 is SGHTA and CDR2 is FQGNSA. The CDR3 sequence is 13 residues long. Deletions cut 5 bases from V and 4 bases from J, with 11 bases between. The CDR3 nucleotides read TGTGCCAGCAGCCCGAGAAGGGTCACTGAAGCTTTCTTT. Translation: CASSPRRVTEAFF.

This clonotype has only a few counts. The V gene is TRBV4-3, the J gene TRBJ2-1; TRBD1 or TRBD2 may be the D gene (5 bases each). Trimming removed 6 bases from V and 4 bases from J, with 10 bases in between. The CDR3 has 13 residues. Germline CDR1 reads LGHNA; CDR2 reads YSLEER. This CDR3 reads CASSLREYNEQFF. CDR3 sequence (DNA): TGCGCCAGCAGTCTCAGGGAGTACAATGAGCAGTTCTTC.

This clonotype was recorded many times. The chain couples TRBV10-3 to TRBJ2-7; D unclear. V was cut by 0 bases and J by 8 bases, with 17 bases left in between. There are 15 residues in the CDR3. CDR1 and CDR2 from the germline V gene are ENHRY and SYGVKD. The CDR3 spells CAISESVTTLRQQYF. The DNA of the CDR3 is TGTGCCATCAGTGAGTCAGTGACAACGCTACGGCAGCAGTACTTC.

The CDR3 is CASSSGTGGLGTEAFF. As DNA, the CDR3 is TGTGCCAGCAGTTCAGGGACAGGGGGCCTGGGCACTGAAGCTTTCTTT. This rearrangement joins TRBV12-3 or TRBV12-4 to TRBJ1-1, with 12 bases lining up with TRBD1. The CDR3 consists of 16 residues. The V segment lost 4 bases and the J segment 4 bases; nucleotides outside the gene matches: 7.

This clonotype occurred many times. The chain has TRBV7-2 and TRBJ2-3; D tentatively fits TRBD1 or TRBD2 (7 bases each). Germline loops: CDR1 SGHTA, CDR2 FQGNSA. Trimming removed 5 bases from V and 1 base from J, with 19 bases in between. The CDR3 runs 17 residues. The DNA of the CDR3 is TGTGCCAGCAGCCCCCCACAGGGGAGGGGACGCACAGATACGCAGTATTTT. This codes for CASSPPQGRGRTDTQYF.

This chain connects TRBV7-7 to TRBJ2-5; D call uncertain. Germline CDR1 reads SSHAT; CDR2 reads FNYEAQ (reference sequence). Deletions cut 4 bases from V and 4 bases from J, with 10 bases between. This CDR3 is 13 amino acids long. The CDR3 nucleotides read TGTGCCAGCAGCTCTTACGCCCGAGAGACCCAGTACTTC. Protein sequence: CASSSYARETQYF.

This clonotype was seen at least ten times. The chain is built from TRBV29-1 and TRBJ2-7, with D possibly being TRBD1 or TRBD2 (5 bases each). V lost 6 bases and J lost 4, with 13 bases in between. Per germline, CDR1 SQVTM and CDR2 ANQGSEA. The CDR3 loop spans 12 amino acids. This CDR3 reads CSVAGTGYEQYF. The CDR3, as DNA: TGCAGCGTCGCCGGGACGGGGTACGAGCAGTACTTC.